This T cell receptor beta chain was profiled in a study of blood T cell repertoires in COVID-19. On the study more broadly: Acute and convalescent COVID-19 specimens originated in the United States, Italy and Spain.

Authors' processing steps: Reference gene primer amplification gave nucleated cell count estimates. Method: immunoSEQ multiplex PCR; TCRdb's copy keeps in-frame clones and lacks some. The V and J calls and clone size come from that table; D and trimming were worked out from the DNA. The sample has under 150,000 clones, about 88% seen once; the top ten hold around 8.4%. Material: peripheral blood. The receptor comes from a woman aged 70 to 79 who had recovered from COVID-19.

The CDR3 sequence is CASSQGPASGQYF. CDR3 coding DNA: TGCGCCAGCAGCCAAGGGCCTGCCAGTGGGCAGTACTTC. The rearrangement joins TRBV4-3 to TRBJ2-7; no clear D gene. This CDR3 comprises 13 residues. V lost 1 base and J 9 bases, leaving 13 bases between the germline ends. Germline values: CDR1 LGHNA, CDR2 YSLEER.